This TCR beta chain comes out of a study of T-cell memory formation after mild COVID-19. V lost 1 base to trimming and J lost 2 bases, with 8 bases between them. The germline gives CDR1 SGHRS, CDR2 YFSETQ. There are 14 residues in the CDR3. Ten or more counts support this clonotype. Its antigen is currently unknown. MiXCR, run by TCRdb on the 5' RACE reads, gives a single entry per CDR3 protein. The data hold tens of thousands of distinct CDR3 sequences, with roughly a tenth observed a single time. Study-level findings and limits: Pre-infection memory harbored some responding clones, suggesting cross-reactive memory joined. CD4+ clones that contracted lay mainly in CM and EM; CD8+ ones lay in EMRA.

Input material: PBMCs or a T cell subset sorted from them (not recorded which). This receptor was obtained from an adult woman who had mild COVID-19 (a few samples of this study predate the infection). Cell type and time point are not known. The V gene is TRBV5-1, the J gene TRBJ2-3, with D maybe TRBD1 (6 bases). CDR3 residues: CASSLQGPTDTQYF. The CDR3 DNA reads TGCGCCAGCAGCTTGCAGGGGCCCACAGATACGCAGTATTTT.